This paragraph reports one TCR beta chain. The CDR3 end lies 3 residues beyond the end of the read and is filled in from the germline J gene. The protocol was immunoSEQ multiplex PCR, while the TCRdb copy is restricted to in-frame clones and leaves out a portion. This table holds about 39,000 clones. This sample is drawn from a study of T cells in women clearing cervical HPV infection. CDR1 is SQVTM and CDR2 is ANQGSEA in the germline V gene. The CDR3 covers 18 residues. V lost 0 bases, J lost 7 bases, and 15 bases stayed unmatched. The TCR comes from a woman between 18 and 70 years old with a cervical HPV16 infection that either progressed to CIN3+ or cleared (not recorded which). Sequencing was done on a sample of blood buffy coat. V is TRBV29-1 and J is TRBJ1-4, with 9 nucleotides matching TRBD1. The covered CDR3 bases are TGCAGCGTTGAAGAAGGGGGACAGGGTAGGCTAGGAGGTGAAAAA. This sequence encodes CSVEEGGQGRLGGEK. From start to end, the CDR3 is CSVEEGGQGRLGGEKLFF.